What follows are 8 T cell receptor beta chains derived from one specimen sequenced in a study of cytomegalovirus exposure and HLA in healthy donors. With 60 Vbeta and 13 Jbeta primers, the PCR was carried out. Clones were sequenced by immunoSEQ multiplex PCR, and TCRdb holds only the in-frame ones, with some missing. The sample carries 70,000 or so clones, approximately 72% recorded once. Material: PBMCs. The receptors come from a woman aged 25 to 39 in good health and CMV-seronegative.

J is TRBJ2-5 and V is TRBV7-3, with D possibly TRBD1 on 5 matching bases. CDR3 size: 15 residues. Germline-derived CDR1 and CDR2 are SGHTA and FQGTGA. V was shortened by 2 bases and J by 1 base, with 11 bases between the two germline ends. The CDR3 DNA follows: TGTGCCAGCAGCTTATCTGGCAGGGTCCAAGAGACCCAGTACTTC. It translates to CASSLSGRVQETQYF.

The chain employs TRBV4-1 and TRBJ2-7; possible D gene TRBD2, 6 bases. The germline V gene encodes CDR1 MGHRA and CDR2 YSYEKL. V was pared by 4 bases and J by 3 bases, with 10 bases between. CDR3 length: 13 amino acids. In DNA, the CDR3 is TGCGCCAGCAGCCGGGGCGGGATCTACGAGCAGTACTTC. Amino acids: CASSRGGIYEQYF.

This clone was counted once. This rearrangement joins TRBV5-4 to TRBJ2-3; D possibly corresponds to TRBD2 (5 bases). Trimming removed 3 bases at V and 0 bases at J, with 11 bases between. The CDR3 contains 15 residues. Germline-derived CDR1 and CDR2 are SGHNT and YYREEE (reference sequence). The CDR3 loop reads CASSSGKGSTDTQYF. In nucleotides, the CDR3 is TGTGCCAGCAGCTCCGGGAAAGGCAGCACAGATACGCAGTATTTT. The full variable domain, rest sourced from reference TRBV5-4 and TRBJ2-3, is ETGVTQSPTHLIKTRGQQVTLRCSSQSGHNTVSWYQQALGQGPQFIFQYYREEENGRGNFPPRFSGLQFPNYSSELNVNALELDDSALYLCASSSGKGSTDTQYFGPGTRLTVL.

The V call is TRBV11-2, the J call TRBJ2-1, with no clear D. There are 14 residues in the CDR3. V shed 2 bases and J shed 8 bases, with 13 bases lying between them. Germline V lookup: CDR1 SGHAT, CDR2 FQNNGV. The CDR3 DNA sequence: TGTGCCAGCAGCTTAAGAGGTGGAATTTATGAGCAGTTCTTC. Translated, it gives CASSLRGGIYEQFF. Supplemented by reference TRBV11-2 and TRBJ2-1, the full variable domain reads EAGVAQSPRYKIIEKRQSVAFWCNPISGHATLYWYQQILGQGPKLLIQFQNNGVVDDSQLPKDRFSAERLKGVDSTLKIQPAKLEDSAVYLCASSLRGGIYEQFFGPGTRLTVL.

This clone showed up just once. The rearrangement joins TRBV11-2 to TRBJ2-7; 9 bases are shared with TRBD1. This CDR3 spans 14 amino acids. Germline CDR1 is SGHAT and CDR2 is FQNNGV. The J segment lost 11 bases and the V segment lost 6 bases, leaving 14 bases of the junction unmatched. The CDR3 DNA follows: TGTGCCAGCAGGTGGGACAGGGTGTCAAATGGGGAGTACTTC. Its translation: CASRWDRVSNGEYF.

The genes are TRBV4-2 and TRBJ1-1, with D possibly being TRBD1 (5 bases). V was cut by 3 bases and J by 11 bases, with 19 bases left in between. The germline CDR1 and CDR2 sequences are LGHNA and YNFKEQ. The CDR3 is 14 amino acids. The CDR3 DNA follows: TGTGCCAGCAGCCACTACGACCAGGGATGGGATGCTTTCTTT. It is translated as CASSHYDQGWDAFF.

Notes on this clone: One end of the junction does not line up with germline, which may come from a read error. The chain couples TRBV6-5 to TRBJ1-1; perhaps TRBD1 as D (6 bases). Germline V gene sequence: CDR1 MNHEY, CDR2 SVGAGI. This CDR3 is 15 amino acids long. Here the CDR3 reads CASSRNNRVGADAFF. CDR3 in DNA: TGTGCCAGCAGCCGGAACAACAGGGTCGGCGCTGACGCTTTCTTT.

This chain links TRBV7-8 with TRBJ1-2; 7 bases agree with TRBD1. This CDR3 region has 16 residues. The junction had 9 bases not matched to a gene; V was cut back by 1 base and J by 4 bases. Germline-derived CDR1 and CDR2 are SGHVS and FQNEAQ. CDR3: CASSLVDRVDGYGYTF. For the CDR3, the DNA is TGTGCCAGCAGCTTAGTAGACAGGGTAGACGGCTATGGCTACACCTTC.